Sequencing of this T cell receptor (beta chain) was carried out in a study of shared clonotypes between healthy human individuals (dated by TCRdb to the early 2020s). Concerning the study at large: The cohort comprised two women and three men aged 18 to 49 years. For each donor, three plates each were used for CD4 naive and CD4 memory, two plates were used for CD8 naive, and one plate was used for CD8 memory. Blood TCR repertoires of a handful of healthy adults were deeply sequenced to estimate repertoire size and the extent of clonotype sharing between individuals. Libraries were prepared and TCR repertoires were sequenced by different laboratories using diverse techniques, in order to increase sequencing depth and limit assay-specific biases. Each donor's leukapheresis produced roughly between about 0.8 and 10 billion PBMCs. The paper's findings and limits, for the study overall: Sampling was restricted to blood, and TCR repertoires in tissue are likely to differ from TCR repertoires in blood. Estimated clonotype richness was generally larger for naive than for memory subsets. Sharing across a handful of donors was observed for about 5% of naive CD4, 3% to 4% of naive CD8, 2% to 2.5% of memory CD4, and approximately 0.41% of memory CD8 clonotypes. The genetic and exposure-history diversity represented was limited by the small number of donors. Rarefaction of sorted-subset datasets indicated incomplete sequencing despite the large sequencing depth. Pairwise subsampling indicated that sequencing depth was expected to affect the degree of clonotype sharing among donors. Compared with non-shared clonotypes, the clonotypes found in all four sorted-subset donors had higher generation probabilities.

As to this clone: Its antigen is still unknown. Base qualities are not recorded, but no much larger clone differs from it by a single base.

The germline V gene provides CDR1 MNHEY and CDR2 SVGAGI. The CDR3, cysteine through phenylalanine, is 12 amino acids long. Only the CDR3 DNA stays, 36 bases, in frame from base 1. From V the trimming removes 5 bases and from J it removes 7 bases, while the gene matches leave 4 bases of the junction unaccounted for. Using the deep immunoSEQ assay, multiplex PCR amplified TCR CDR3 regions from genomic DNA. For each cell subset, the extracted genomic DNA was distributed evenly across all wells of several immunoSEQ 96-well plates, and each plate served as one replicate. For sorted subsets, around 0.2 ug genomic DNA, equal to 25,000 to 35,000 T cell genomes, was loaded into each replicate PCR. The purified libraries were quantified using a Qubit 3.0 fluorometer, sized with a Bioanalyzer 2100, and then quantified again using the KAPA Library Quantification kit. Every immunoSEQ 96-well plate was sequenced on a separate single-read 150-cycle Illumina NextSeq 550 flow cell. The paper's data handling went like this. Because the immunoSEQ output included only junctional sequences and no quality scores, the filtering could not be the same as the filtering used for full-length reads. To assign V/J genes and CDR3, sequences were annotated against IMGT germline references using PyIR, a Python wrapper for IgBLAST v1.9. Any read was removed if the V/J assignment was weak (E-value above 1e-6), the CDR3 was missing, or the read contained stop codons, out-of-frame junctions, or ambiguous translated residues. V3J clonotypes were defined by identical inferred V gene, J gene, and CDR3 amino acid sequence. Percentage overlap between repertoires was calculated by dividing the number of shared unique clonotypes by the size of the smaller repertoire. Three approaches were used to assess repertoire richness: RTK rarefaction, the Chao1 estimator, and Recon v2.1 estimates of unobserved clonotypes. For all TCRbeta clonotypes obtained by the gDNA method from a few donors, generation probabilities were computed with OLGA. TCRdb stores this immuneACCESS table with in-frame sequences only. Part of the clones is absent; in the studies checked, under half of the shortfall reflects unresolved V genes, and no reason is known for the rest. V and J calls and clone size are copied from that table; D and trimming were computed from the DNA. The sample contains around 2,000,000 clones, roughly 94% of them found a single time. The ten biggest clones cover around 0.13% of the sample.

The donors were healthy, HIV-negative adults with no recently reported acute infections or vaccinations. All donors were Caucasian adults living in Nashville, Tennessee, USA. Magnetic negative selection was used to enrich CD4+ T cells, after which naive cells were positively selected on CD45RA and the negative fraction became the memory subset. After blood collection by leukapheresis, PBMCs were isolated using Ficoll-Histopaque density gradient centrifugation and then cryopreserved in the vapor phase of liquid nitrogen. Purity and quantity of every magnetically sorted T cell population were checked by analytical flow cytometry. Each sorted fraction had its genomic DNA isolated and then quantified by UV absorbance on a Nanodrop 2000c.

Input material: naive CD4+ T cells sorted from blood. This sample's cell subset or site label indicates: CD45RA+ positively selected. The rearrangement joined TRBV6-5 to TRBJ1-2; the junction holds 7 bases that match TRBD1. This TCR was sampled from a man younger than 35 in good health. The DNA sequence follows: TGTGCCAGCAGTACGACAGGGAGTGGCTACACCTTC. This gives the protein CASSTTGSGYTF.